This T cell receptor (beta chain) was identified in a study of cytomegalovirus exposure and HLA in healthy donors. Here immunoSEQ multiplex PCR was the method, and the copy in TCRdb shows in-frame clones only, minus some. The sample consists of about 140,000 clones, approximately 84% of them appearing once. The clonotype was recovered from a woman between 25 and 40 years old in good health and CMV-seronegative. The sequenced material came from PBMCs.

The DNA for the CDR3 is TGTGCCAGCAGCTTAGTTCTAGGGAGTGGTGGCTACACCTTC. Protein: CASSLVLGSGGYTF. The chain has TRBV7-2 and TRBJ1-2; no reliable D call. The CDR3 covers 14 residues. The germline CDR1 and CDR2 sequences are SGHTA and FQGNSA. V lost 1 base, J lost 7 bases, and 13 bases lay in between.